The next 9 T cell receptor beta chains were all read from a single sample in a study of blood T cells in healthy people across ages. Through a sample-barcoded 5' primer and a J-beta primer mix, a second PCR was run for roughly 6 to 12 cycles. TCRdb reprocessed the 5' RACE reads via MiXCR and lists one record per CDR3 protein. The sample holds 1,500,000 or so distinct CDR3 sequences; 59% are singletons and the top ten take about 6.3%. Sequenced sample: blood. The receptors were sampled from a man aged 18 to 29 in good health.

CDR3 coding DNA: TGTGCCAGCAGCCCACAATACGGGGGGCGAGCTAACGTCCTGACTTTC. As protein: CASSPQYGGRANVLTF. The chain carries TRBV9 and TRBJ2-6; maybe TRBD2 (7 bases). CDR3 size: 16 residues. Germline CDR1 SGDLS, CDR2 YYNGEE. With 4 bases removed from V and 10 bases from J, the gap between germline ends came to 21 bases.

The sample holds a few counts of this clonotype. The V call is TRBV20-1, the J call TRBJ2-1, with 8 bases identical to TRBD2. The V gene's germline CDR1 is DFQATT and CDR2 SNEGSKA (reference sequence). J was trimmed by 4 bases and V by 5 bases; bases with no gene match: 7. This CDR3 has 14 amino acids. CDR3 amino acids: CSAPGTSAYNEQFF. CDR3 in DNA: TGCAGTGCTCCCGGGACTAGTGCTTACAATGAGCAGTTCTTC.

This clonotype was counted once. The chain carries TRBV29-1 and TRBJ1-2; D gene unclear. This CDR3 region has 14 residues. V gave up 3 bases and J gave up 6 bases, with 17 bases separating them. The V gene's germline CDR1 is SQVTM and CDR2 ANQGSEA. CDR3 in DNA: TGCAGCGTTGAGGGTCAAGGGTCAGGCGATGGCTACACCTTC. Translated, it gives CSVEGQGSGDGYTF.

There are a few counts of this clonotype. The CDR3 sequence: CSVPAFEETQYF. The CDR3 DNA is TGCAGCGTCCCCGCCTTTGAAGAGACCCAGTACTTC. The gene calls are TRBV29-1 and TRBJ2-5; D is ambiguous. The CDR3 covers 12 residues. The V and J ends lost 6 bases and 3 bases respectively, with 11 bases between them. The germline gives CDR1 SQVTM, CDR2 ANQGSEA.

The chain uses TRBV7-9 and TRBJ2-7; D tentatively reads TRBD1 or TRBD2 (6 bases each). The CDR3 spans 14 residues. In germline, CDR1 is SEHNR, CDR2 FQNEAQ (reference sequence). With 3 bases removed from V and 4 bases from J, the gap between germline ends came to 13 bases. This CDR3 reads CASSFPGADYEQYF. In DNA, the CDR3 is TGTGCCAGCAGCTTCCCGGGGGCAGATTACGAGCAGTACTTC.

The CDR3, as DNA: TGTGCCAGCAGCTTAGGCGGGCCAGTTAGCAATCAGCCCCAGCATTTT. It yields the protein CASSLGGPVSNQPQHF. This chain connects TRBV7-2 to TRBJ1-5; D ambiguous. From germline, CDR1 is SGHTA and CDR2 FQGNSA. The CDR3 totals 16 residues. V lost 1 base and J 0 bases, leaving 10 bases between the germline ends.

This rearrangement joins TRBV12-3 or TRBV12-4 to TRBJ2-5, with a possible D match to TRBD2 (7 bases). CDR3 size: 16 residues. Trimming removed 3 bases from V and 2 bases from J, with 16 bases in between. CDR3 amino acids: CASSFDLGGGQETQYF. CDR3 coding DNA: TGTGCCAGCAGTTTCGACCTAGGGGGGGGGCAAGAGACCCAGTACTTC.

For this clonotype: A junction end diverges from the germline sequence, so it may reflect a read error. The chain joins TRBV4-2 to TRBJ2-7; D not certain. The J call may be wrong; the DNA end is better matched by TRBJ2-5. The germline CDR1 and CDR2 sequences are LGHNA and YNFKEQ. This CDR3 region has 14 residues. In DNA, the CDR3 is TGTGCCAGCAGCCAAGAAGTCCACCAAAAGACCCAGTACTTC. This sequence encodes CASSQEVHQKTQYF.

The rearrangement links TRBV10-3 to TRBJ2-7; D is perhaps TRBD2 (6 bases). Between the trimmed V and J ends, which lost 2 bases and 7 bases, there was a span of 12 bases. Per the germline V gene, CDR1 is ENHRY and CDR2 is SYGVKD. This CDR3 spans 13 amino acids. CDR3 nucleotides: TGTGCCATCAGTGAGGAGAGGGAGGTAGAGCAGTACTTC. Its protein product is CAISEEREVEQYF.